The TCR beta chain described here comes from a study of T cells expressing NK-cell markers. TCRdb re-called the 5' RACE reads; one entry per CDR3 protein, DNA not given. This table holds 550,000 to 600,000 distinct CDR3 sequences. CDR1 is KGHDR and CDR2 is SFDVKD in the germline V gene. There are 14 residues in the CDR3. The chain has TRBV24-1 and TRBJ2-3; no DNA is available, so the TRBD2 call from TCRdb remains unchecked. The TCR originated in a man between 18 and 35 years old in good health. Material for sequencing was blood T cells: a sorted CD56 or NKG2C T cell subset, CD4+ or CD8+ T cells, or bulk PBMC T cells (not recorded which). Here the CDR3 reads CATSGLAGTDTQYF.